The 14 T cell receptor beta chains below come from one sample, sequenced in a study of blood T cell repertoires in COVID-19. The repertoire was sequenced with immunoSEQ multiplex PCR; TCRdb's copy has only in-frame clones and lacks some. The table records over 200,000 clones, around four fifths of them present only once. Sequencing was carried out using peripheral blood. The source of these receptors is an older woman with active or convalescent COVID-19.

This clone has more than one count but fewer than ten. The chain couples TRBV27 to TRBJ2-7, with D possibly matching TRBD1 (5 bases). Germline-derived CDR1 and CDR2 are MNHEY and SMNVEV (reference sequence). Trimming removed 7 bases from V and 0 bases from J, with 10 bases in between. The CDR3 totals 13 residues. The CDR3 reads CASTDTSSYEQYF. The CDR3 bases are TGTGCCAGCACGGACACGAGCTCCTACGAGCAGTACTTC.

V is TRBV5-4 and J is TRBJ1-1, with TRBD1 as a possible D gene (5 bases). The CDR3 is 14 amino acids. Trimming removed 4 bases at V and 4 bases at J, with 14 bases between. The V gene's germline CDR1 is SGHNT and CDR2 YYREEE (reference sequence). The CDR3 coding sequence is TGTGCCAGCAGCACGGACATTGTAGTCACTGAAGCTTTCTTT. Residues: CASSTDIVVTEAFF. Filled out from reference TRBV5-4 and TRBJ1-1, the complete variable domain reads ETGVTQSPTHLIKTRGQQVTLRCSSQSGHNTVSWYQQALGQGPQFIFQYYREEENGRGNFPPRFSGLQFPNYSSELNVNALELDDSALYLCASSTDIVVTEAFFGQGTRLTVV.

In DNA form, the CDR3 reads TGTGCCAGCGGAACCAGGGGAATGAACTATGGCTACACCTTC. Translated, it gives CASGTRGMNYGYTF. V gene TRBV27 combines with J gene TRBJ1-2, with D possibly being TRBD1 (6 bases). CDR1 is MNHEY and CDR2 is SMNVEV in the germline V gene (reference sequence). The CDR3 is 14 residues long. With 8 bases removed from V and 2 bases from J, the gap between germline ends came to 15 bases.

The CDR3, as DNA: TGTGCCAGCAGGGGCGGGGACAGCTCCTATAATTCACCCCTCCACTTT. Its translation: CASRGGDSSYNSPLHF. This chain uses TRBV28 with TRBJ1-6; 7 positions agree with TRBD1. J lost 0 bases, V lost 6 bases, and 5 bases had no gene match. This CDR3 has 16 amino acids. From germline, CDR1 is MDHEN and CDR2 SYDVKM.

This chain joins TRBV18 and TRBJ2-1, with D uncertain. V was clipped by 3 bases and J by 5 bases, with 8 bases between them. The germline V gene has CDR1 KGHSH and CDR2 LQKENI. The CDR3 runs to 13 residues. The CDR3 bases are TGTGCCAGCTCACCGGCGGTTAACAATGAGCAGTTCTTC. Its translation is CASSPAVNNEQFF.

CDR3 amino acids: CASSLLGSYEQYF. CDR3 DNA: TGTGCCAGCAGTTTACTCGGGTCCTACGAGCAGTACTTC. J is TRBJ2-7 and V is TRBV12-3 or TRBV12-4, with D unresolved. V was clipped by 2 bases and J by 1 base, with 6 bases between them. The CDR3 sequence is 13 residues long.

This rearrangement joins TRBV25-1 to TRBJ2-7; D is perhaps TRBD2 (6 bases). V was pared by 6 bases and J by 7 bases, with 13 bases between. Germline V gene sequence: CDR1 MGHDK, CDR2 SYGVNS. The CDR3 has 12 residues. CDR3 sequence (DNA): TGTGCCAGCAGGGACTATACTTGGGAGCAGTACTTC. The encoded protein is CASRDYTWEQYF.

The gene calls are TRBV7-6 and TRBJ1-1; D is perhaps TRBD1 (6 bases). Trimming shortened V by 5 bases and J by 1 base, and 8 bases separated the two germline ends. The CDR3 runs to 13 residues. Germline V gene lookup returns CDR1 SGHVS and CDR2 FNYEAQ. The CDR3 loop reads CASSLQGNTEAFF. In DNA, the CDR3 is TGTGCCAGCAGCCTACAGGGGAACACTGAAGCTTTCTTT.

CDR3 in amino acids: CASSLAPRGPYEQYF. The CDR3 coding sequence is TGTGCCAGCAGCTTAGCCCCCCGGGGTCCCTACGAGCAGTACTTC. The genes are TRBV7-8 and TRBJ2-7; D is possibly TRBD2 (5 bases). The CDR3 is 15 amino acids. V lost 0 bases and J 2 bases, leaving 11 bases between the germline ends. Germline-derived CDR1 and CDR2 are SGHVS and FQNEAQ.

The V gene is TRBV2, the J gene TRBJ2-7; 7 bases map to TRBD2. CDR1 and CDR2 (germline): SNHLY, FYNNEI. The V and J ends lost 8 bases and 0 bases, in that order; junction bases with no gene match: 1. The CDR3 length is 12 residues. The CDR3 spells CASGGVSYEQYF. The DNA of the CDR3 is TGTGCCAGCGGGGGGGTCTCCTACGAGCAGTACTTC.

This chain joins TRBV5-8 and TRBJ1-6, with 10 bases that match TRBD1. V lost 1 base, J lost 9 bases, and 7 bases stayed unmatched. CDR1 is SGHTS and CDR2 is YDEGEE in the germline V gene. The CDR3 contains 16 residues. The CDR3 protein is CASSLLGQGIGSPLHF. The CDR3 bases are TGTGCCAGCAGCTTGTTGGGACAGGGGATCGGTTCACCCCTCCACTTT. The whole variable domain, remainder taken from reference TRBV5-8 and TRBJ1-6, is EAGVTQSPTHLIKTRGQQATLRCSPISGHTSVYWYQQALGLGLQFLLWYDEGEERNRGNFPPRFSGRQFPNYSSELNVNALELEDSALYLCASSLLGQGIGSPLHFGNGTRLTVT.

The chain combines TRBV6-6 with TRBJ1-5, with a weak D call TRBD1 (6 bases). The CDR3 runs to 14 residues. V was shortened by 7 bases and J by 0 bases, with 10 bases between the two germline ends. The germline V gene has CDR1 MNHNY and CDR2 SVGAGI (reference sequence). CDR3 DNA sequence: TGTGCCAGCATTGCAGGGGATAGCAATCAGCCCCAGCATTTT. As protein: CASIAGDSNQPQHF.

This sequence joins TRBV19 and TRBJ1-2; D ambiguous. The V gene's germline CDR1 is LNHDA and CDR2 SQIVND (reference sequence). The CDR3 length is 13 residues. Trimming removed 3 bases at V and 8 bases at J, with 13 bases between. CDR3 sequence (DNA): TGTGCCAGTAGTATCTTCGGGGATGGGGGCTACACCTTC. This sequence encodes CASSIFGDGGYTF.

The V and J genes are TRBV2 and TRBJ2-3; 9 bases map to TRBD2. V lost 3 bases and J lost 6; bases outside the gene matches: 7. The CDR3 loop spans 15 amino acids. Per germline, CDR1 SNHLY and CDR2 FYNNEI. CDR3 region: CASSDDAGGVDTQYF. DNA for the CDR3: TGTGCCAGCAGTGATGATGCGGGGGGGGTGGATACGCAGTATTTT.